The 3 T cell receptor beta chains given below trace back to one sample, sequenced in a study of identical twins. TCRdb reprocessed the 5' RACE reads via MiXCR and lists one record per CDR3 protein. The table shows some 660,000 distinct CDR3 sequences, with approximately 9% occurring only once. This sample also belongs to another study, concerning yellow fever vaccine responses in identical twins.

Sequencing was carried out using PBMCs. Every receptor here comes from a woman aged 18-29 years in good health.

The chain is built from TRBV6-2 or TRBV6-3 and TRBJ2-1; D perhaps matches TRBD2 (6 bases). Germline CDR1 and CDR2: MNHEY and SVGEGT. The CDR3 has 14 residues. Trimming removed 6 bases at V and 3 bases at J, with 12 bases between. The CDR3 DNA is TGTGCCAGCAGCCCAGCTAGCGACTACAATGAGCAGTTCTTC. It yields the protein CASSPASDYNEQFF.

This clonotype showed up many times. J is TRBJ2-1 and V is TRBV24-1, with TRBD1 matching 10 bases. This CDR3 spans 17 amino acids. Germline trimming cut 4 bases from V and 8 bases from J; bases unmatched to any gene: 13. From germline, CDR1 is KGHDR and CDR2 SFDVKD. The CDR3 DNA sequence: TGTGCCACCAGTGAGCGTCCCGGGACAGGGGAGCGGGATGAGCAGTTCTTC. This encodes CATSERPGTGERDEQFF.

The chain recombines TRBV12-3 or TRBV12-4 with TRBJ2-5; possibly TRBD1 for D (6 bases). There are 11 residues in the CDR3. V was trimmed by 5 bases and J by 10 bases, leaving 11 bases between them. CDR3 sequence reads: CASSTGLDQYF. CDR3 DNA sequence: TGTGCCAGCAGTACAGGGCTCGACCAGTACTTC.